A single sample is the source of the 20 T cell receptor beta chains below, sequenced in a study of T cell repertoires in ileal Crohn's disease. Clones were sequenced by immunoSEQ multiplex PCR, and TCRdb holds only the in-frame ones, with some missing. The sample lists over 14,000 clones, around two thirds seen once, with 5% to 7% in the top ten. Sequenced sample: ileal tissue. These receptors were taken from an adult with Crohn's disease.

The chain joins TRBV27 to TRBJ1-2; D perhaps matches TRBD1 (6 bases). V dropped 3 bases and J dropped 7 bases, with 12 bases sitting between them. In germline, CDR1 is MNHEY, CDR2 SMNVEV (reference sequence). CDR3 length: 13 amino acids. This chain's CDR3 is CASSLIQGGGYTF. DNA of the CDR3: TGTGCCAGCAGTTTGATACAGGGAGGTGGCTACACCTTC.

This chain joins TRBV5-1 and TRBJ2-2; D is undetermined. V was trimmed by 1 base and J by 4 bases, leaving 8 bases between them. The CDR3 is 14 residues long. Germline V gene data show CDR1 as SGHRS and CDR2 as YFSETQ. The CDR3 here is CASSLPAPTGELFF. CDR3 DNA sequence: TGCGCCAGCAGCTTGCCCGCCCCCACCGGGGAGCTGTTTTTT.

As DNA, the CDR3 is TGTGCCACCAGCACTGGGGGGGGTTTGGACATTCAGTACTTC. This sequence encodes CATSTGGGLDIQYF. The chain has TRBV15 and TRBJ2-4; 7 nucleotides match TRBD2. CDR3 length: 14 residues. The V gene's germline CDR1 is LNHNV and CDR2 YYDKDF (reference sequence). V lost 4 bases, J lost 8 bases, and 8 bases stayed unmatched.

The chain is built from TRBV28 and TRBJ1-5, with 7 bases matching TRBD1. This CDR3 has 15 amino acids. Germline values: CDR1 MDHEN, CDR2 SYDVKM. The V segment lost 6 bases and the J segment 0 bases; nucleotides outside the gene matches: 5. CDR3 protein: CASRGDSNSNQPQHF. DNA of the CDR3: TGTGCCAGCAGGGGGGACAGCAATAGCAATCAGCCCCAGCATTTT. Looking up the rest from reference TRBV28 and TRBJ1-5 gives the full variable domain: DVKVTQSSRYLVKRTGEKVFLECVQDMDHENMFWYRQDPGLGLRLIYFSYDVKMKEKGDIPEGYSVSREKKERFSLILESASTNQTSMYLCASRGDSNSNQPQHFGDGTRLSIL.

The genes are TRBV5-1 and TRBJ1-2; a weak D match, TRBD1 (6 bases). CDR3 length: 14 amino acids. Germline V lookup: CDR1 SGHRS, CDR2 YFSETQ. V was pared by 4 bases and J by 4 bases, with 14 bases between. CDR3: CASSQDTTGYGYTF. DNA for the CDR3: TGCGCCAGCAGCCAGGACACGACAGGCTATGGCTACACCTTC.

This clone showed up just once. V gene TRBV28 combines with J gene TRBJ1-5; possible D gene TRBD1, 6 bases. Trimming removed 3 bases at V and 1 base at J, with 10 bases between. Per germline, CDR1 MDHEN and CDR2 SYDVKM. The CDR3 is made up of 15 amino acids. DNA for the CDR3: TGTGCCAGCAGTTTGCAGGGGACGAGCAATCAGCCCCAGCATTTT. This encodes CASSLQGTSNQPQHF. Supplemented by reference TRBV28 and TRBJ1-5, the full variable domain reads DVKVTQSSRYLVKRTGEKVFLECVQDMDHENMFWYRQDPGLGLRLIYFSYDVKMKEKGDIPEGYSVSREKKERFSLILESASTNQTSMYLCASSLQGTSNQPQHFGDGTRLSIL.

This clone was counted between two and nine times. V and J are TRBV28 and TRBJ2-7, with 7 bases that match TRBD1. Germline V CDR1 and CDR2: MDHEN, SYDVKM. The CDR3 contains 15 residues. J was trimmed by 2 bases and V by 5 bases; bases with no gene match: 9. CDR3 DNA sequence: TGTGCCAGCAGTACAACCGGGACAGTCACCTACGAGCAGTACTTC. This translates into CASSTTGTVTYEQYF.

CDR3 DNA: TGTGCCAGCAGCCCTGAACGGGGGGATGAAAAACTGTTTTTT. Amino acids: CASSPERGDEKLFF. The J gene is TRBJ1-4, the V gene TRBV4-2, with a weak D call TRBD1 (5 bases). The CDR3 extends over 14 amino acids. The germline V and J ends were trimmed by 4 bases and 6 bases, with 12 bases remaining between them. The germline CDR1 and CDR2 sequences are LGHNA and YNFKEQ.

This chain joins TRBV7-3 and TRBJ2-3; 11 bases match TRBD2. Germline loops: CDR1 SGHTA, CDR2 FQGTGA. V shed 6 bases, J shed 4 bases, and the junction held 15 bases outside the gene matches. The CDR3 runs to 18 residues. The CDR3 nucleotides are TGTGCCAGCAGTTTCCTGGGCCCTACTAGCGGGGGATCAGATACGCAGTATTTT. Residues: CASSFLGPTSGGSDTQYF.

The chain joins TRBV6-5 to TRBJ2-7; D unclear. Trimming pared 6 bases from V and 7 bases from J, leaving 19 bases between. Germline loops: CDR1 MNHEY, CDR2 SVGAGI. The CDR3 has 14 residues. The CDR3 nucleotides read TGTGCCAGCAGGCCGGGCAGTAAAGGAAGGGAGCAGTACTTC. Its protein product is CASRPGSKGREQYF.

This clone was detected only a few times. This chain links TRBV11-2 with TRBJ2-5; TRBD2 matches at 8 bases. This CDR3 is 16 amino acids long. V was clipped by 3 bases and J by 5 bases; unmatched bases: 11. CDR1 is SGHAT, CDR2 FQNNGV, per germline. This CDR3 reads CASSFRPWGLDETQYF. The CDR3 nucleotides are TGTGCCAGCAGCTTCCGGCCCTGGGGACTAGACGAGACCCAGTACTTC.

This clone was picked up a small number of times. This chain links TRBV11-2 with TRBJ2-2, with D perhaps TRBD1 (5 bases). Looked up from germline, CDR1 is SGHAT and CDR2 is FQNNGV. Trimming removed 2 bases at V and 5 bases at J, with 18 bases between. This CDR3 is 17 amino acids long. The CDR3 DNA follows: TGTGCCAGCAGCTTAAGGGGCCGGGTCTCAGTAACCGGGGAGCTGTTTTTT. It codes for CASSLRGRVSVTGELFF. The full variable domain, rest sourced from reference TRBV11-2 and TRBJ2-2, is EAGVAQSPRYKIIEKRQSVAFWCNPISGHATLYWYQQILGQGPKLLIQFQNNGVVDDSQLPKDRFSAERLKGVDSTLKIQPAKLEDSAVYLCASSLRGRVSVTGELFFGEGSRLTVL.

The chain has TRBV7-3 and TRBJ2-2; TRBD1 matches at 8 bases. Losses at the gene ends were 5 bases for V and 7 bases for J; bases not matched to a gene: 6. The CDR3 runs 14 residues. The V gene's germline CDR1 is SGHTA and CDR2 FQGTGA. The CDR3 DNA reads TGTGCCAGCAGCATACAGGGGGAGAGCGGGGAGCTGTTTTTT. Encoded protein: CASSIQGESGELFF. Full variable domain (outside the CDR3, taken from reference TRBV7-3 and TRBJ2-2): GAGVSQTPSNKVTEKGKYVELRCDPISGHTALYWYRQSLGQGPEFLIYFQGTGAADDSGLPNDRFFAVRPEGSVSTLKIQRTERGDSAVYLCASSIQGESGELFFGEGSRLTVL.

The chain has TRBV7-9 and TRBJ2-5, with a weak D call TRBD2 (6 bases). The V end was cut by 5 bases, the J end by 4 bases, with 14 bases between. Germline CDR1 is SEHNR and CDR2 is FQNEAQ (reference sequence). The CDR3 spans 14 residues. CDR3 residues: CASSRRLVGETQYF. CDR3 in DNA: TGTGCCAGCAGCCGCCGACTAGTAGGAGAGACCCAGTACTTC.

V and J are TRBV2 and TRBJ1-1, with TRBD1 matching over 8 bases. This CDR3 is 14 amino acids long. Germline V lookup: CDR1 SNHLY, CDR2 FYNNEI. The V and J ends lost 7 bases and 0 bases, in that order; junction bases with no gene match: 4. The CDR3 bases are TGTGCCAGCAACACAGGGGGGATGAACACTGAAGCTTTCTTT. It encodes CASNTGGMNTEAFF.

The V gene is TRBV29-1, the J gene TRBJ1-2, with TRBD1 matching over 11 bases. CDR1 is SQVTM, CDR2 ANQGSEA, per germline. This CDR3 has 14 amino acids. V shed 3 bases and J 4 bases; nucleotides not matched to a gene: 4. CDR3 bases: TGCAGCGTTGATAGGACAGGGGGCGCCTATGGCTACACCTTC. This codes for CSVDRTGGAYGYTF.

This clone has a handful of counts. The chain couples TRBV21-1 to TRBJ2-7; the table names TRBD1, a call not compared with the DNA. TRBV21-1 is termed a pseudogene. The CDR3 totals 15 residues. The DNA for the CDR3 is TGTGCCAGCAGCAAAGGGACAGTCTTACCCTACGAGCAGTACTTC. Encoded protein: CASSKGTVLPYEQYF.

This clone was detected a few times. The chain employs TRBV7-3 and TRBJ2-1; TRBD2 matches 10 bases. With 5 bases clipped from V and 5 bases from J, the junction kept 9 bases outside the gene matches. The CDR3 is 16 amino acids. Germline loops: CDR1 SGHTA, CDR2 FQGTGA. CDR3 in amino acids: CASSPARTSGNNEQFF. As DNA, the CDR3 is TGTGCCAGCAGCCCCGCTCGGACTAGCGGAAACAATGAGCAGTTCTTC.

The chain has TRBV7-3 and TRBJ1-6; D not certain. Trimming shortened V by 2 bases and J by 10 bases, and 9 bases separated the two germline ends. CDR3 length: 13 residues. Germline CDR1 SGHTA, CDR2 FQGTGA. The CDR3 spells CASSLEGASPLHF. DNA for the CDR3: TGTGCCAGCAGCTTAGAAGGCGCGTCACCCCTCCACTTT.

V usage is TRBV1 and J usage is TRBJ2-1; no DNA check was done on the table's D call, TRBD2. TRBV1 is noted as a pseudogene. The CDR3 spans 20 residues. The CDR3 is CTSSQDERGGKRSSYNEQFF. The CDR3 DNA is TGCACCAGCAGCCAAGATGAACGCGGGGGAAAGCGCAGCTCCTACAATGAGCAGTTCTTC.